This T cell receptor (beta chain) was sequenced during a study of blood T cells in healthy people across ages. General study points: Both higher diversity and more naive CD4+ cells marked long-lived donors when set against aged donors. No conclusive comparison of naive versus antigen-experienced cells was possible with unsorted PBMCs.

Per sample, a minimum of 6.5 million PBMCs were isolated. On this clonotype: Its antigen remains unidentified.

Germline CDR1 reads SGHRS; CDR2 reads YFSETQ. Trimming removed 6 bases from V and 0 bases from J, with 12 bases in between. CDR3 length: 15 residues. Alongside a J-beta primer mix, a sample-barcoded 5' primer served in a second PCR lasting about 7 to 12 cycles. A template-switch adaptor containing 12 random nucleotides labeled each cDNA molecule. TCRdb re-called the 5' RACE reads with MiXCR, one entry per CDR3 protein. The sample yields roughly 1,700,000 distinct CDR3 sequences, under 30% seen once. The V gene is TRBV5-1, the J gene TRBJ2-2; D gene uncertain. The sequence was collected from a woman aged 25 to 45 in good health. Sequencing used blood. CDR3 in DNA: TGCGCCAGCAAAAGCACCGCTCCGAACACCGGGGAGCTGTTTTTT. Translation gives CASKSTAPNTGELFF.